The 11 T cell receptor beta chains below come from one sample, sequenced in a study of spatial heterogeneity in lung cancer. Study outcomes and limitations: Tracking of tumor mutation counts was seen in expanded intratumoral alpha and beta TCR counts.

The antigens for these receptors are not known. Described time point: sample taken at primary tumor resection. One entry per CDR3 protein results from TCRdb running MiXCR on the 5' RACE reads. The sample includes approximately 26,000 distinct CDR3 sequences, approximately 10% of them seen just once. This specimen was lung tumor tissue, taken at surgery. These receptors all come from a male donor with early-stage non-small cell lung cancer.

This clonotype was recorded many times. The chain uses TRBV20-1 and TRBJ2-3; D uncertain. V was clipped by 1 base and J by 4 bases, with 12 bases between them. This CDR3 has 14 amino acids. In germline, CDR1 is DFQATT, CDR2 SNEGSKA (reference sequence). The CDR3 reads CSARVVPWADTQYF. The CDR3 nucleotides are TGCAGTGCTAGAGTTGTCCCCTGGGCAGATACGCAGTATTTT.

This clonotype was counted many times. This chain joins TRBV4-1 and TRBJ2-1, with 10 bases lining up with TRBD2. The germline gives CDR1 MGHRA, CDR2 YSYEKL. With V trimmed by 4 bases and J by 4 bases, 1 base remained unmatched. The CDR3 has 14 residues. For the CDR3, the DNA is TGCGCCAGCAGCCCAGCGGGGGGGTACAATGAGCAGTTCTTC. The encoded protein is CASSPAGGYNEQFF.

This clonotype was seen many times. This chain links TRBV20-1 with TRBJ2-7, with D possibly being TRBD2 (6 bases). The CDR3 has 13 amino acids. Germline CDR1 and CDR2: DFQATT and SNEGSKA (reference sequence). Trimming took off 6 bases at V and 8 bases at J, with 20 bases between the two ends. For the CDR3, the DNA is TGCAGTGCCCCTGTCCCCGGGGGAACCCAGCAGTACTTC. The encoded protein is CSAPVPGGTQQYF.

This clonotype was observed a few times. The chain recombines TRBV18 with TRBJ2-7; D is tentatively TRBD1 or TRBD2 (7 bases each). There are 15 residues in the CDR3. CDR1 KGHSH and CDR2 LQKENI come from the germline V gene. Trimming left V 0 bases short and J 5 bases short, with 14 bases between. CDR3 region: CASSPPGGGRDEQYF. In DNA, the CDR3 is TGTGCCAGCTCACCACCGGGAGGGGGCAGGGACGAGCAGTACTTC.

At least ten counts were recorded for this clonotype. The genes are TRBV5-1 and TRBJ2-1; D possibly uses TRBD1 or TRBD2 (5 bases each). The germline V gene encodes CDR1 SGHRS and CDR2 YFSETQ. The CDR3 extends over 14 amino acids. Trimming removed 4 bases at V and 9 bases at J, with 17 bases between. CDR3 nucleotide sequence: TGCGCCAGCAGCCATAGCGCAGGGTCGGGTGAGCAGTTCTTC. Protein product: CASSHSAGSGEQFF.

Ten or more counts support this clonotype. The chain uses TRBV20-1 and TRBJ2-7, with D unclear. Trimming cost V 8 bases and J 0 bases, with 20 bases left between them. This CDR3 is 15 amino acids long. CDR1 is DFQATT and CDR2 is SNEGSKA in the germline V gene (reference sequence). The CDR3: CSTTQHRSFSYEQYF. The CDR3 DNA reads TGCAGTACCACCCAACATCGGTCCTTCTCCTACGAGCAGTACTTC.

This clonotype was counted many times. This chain connects TRBV7-2 to TRBJ1-2, with 7 bases that match TRBD1. The CDR3 spans 14 residues. The germline V gene has CDR1 SGHTA and CDR2 FQGNSA. J lost 4 bases, V lost 2 bases, and 4 bases had no gene match. The DNA for the CDR3 is TGTGCCAGCAGCTTAAGGGGGACAGTCTATGGCTACACCTTC. Amino acids: CASSLRGTVYGYTF.

This clonotype was seen ten or more times. V usage is TRBV28 and J usage is TRBJ1-3; D not certain. Per germline, CDR1 MDHEN and CDR2 SYDVKM. The CDR3 consists of 12 residues. For the CDR3, the DNA is TGTGGGGTCCCCGCCTCTGGAAACACCATATATTTT. Its translation: CGVPASGNTIYF.

The J gene is TRBJ2-1, the V gene TRBV28, with D perhaps TRBD2 (6 bases). CDR3 length: 12 amino acids. Germline CDR1 is MDHEN and CDR2 is SYDVKM. V shed 5 bases and J shed 7 bases, with 9 bases lying between them. CDR3 sequence (DNA): TGTGCCAGCAGTCTTCGGGAGAATGAGCAGTTCTTC. It codes for CASSLRENEQFF.

This clonotype was seen a handful of times. The CDR3 nucleotides are TGTGCCAGCAGCCCTCAGGTCTTGGGTCAGCCCCAGCATTTT. Encoded protein: CASSPQVLGQPQHF. V is TRBV5-5 and J is TRBJ1-5; no clear D. Trimming took off 4 bases at V and 6 bases at J, with 14 bases between the two ends. Germline values: CDR1 SGHKS, CDR2 YYEKEE (reference sequence). CDR3 length: 14 residues.

This clonotype was seen ten or more times. CDR3 in DNA: TGTGCCTGGAAAGGGGTCACTGAAGCTTTCTTT. Amino acid sequence: CAWKGVTEAFF. The chain combines TRBV30 with TRBJ1-1; the D gene is possibly TRBD1 (5 bases). CDR3 size: 11 residues. Per germline, CDR1 GTSNPN and CDR2 SVGIG (reference sequence). Between the trimmed V and J ends, which lost 4 bases and 4 bases, there was a span of 7 bases.